This T cell receptor (beta chain) was sequenced in a study of cytomegalovirus exposure and HLA in healthy donors. Study-level points and caveats: Later work associated 16,951 TCR beta sequences with HLA alleles at 0.05 false discovery rate.

The CDR3 loop spans 14 amino acids. Germline CDR1 SGHTA, CDR2 FQGNSA. Trimming took off 2 bases at V and 5 bases at J, with 12 bases between the two ends. A remark on this clone: Its specificity is unknown.

With 60 Vbeta and 13 Jbeta primers, the PCR was carried out. TCRdb's copy holds only in-frame clones and misses some; the assay was immunoSEQ multiplex PCR. This sample has about 140,000 clones, with 65% to 80% found just once. The sequenced sample consisted of PBMCs. The receptor comes from a human donor in good health. This sequence joins TRBV7-2 and TRBJ2-5; D call uncertain. The CDR3 coding sequence is TGTGCCAGCAGCTTATTATCTCAGAGGGAGACCCAGTACTTC. This codes for CASSLLSQRETQYF.